This TCR beta chain comes out of a study of T cell repertoires in cytomegalovirus infection. One entry per CDR3 protein, called by TCRdb with MiXCR from the reads. The sample consists of 550,000 to 700,000 distinct CDR3 sequences, about 39% of them appearing once. On this clonotype: Its antigen is undetermined.

Broader study findings: Summed frequency of shared TCR beta families picked out CMV carriers who also had the relevant HLA. The ex vivo response showed dominance by HLA-C-restricted CMV-specific TCR beta clonotypes.

Germline values: CDR1 DFQATT, CDR2 SNEGSKA (reference sequence). This CDR3 is built from 14 residues. With 5 bases removed from V and 1 base from J, the gap between germline ends came to 15 bases. This chain connects TRBV20-1 to TRBJ2-7; no clear D gene. Sequencing used cultured PBMCs, obtained from culture after CMV antigen stimulation. This TCR derives from a human donor in good health (CMV status not recorded). Some clones in this sample may be carry-over from other donors' samples. CDR3 sequence (DNA): TGCAGTGCTGCAACAGTAATCCTTTCCTACGAGCAGTACTTC. Residues: CSAATVILSYEQYF.